The sequence of this TCR beta chain was determined in a study of cytomegalovirus exposure and HLA in healthy donors. Notes on the study in general: Per a prior analysis, the majority of TCR beta V segments were productive roughly 90% or roughly 30% of the time. V- and J-gene trimming in TCR beta was tied to a missense DCLRE1C variant by an analysis performed later.

V trimming: 5 bases; J trimming: 2 bases; junction bases outside the gene matches: 2. Germline CDR1 reads SNHLY; CDR2 reads FYNNEI. The CDR3 loop spans 14 amino acids. The PCR was carried out with 60 Vbeta primers and 13 Jbeta primers. Sequencing was performed with immunoSEQ multiplex PCR; in TCRdb, only in-frame clones are kept and a portion is missing. The sample holds approximately 140,000 clones; around 73% are singletons and the top ten take roughly 1.3%. Comments on this clone: What it binds is unknown.

The TCR comes from a woman in her thirties or forties in good health and CMV-seronegative. The sample comprised PBMCs. This sequence joins TRBV2 and TRBJ1-1; the match to TRBD1 covers 10 bases. This chain's CDR3 is CASSQTGGNTEAFF. The CDR3 DNA follows: TGTGCCAGCAGTCAGACAGGGGGCAACACTGAAGCTTTCTTT.